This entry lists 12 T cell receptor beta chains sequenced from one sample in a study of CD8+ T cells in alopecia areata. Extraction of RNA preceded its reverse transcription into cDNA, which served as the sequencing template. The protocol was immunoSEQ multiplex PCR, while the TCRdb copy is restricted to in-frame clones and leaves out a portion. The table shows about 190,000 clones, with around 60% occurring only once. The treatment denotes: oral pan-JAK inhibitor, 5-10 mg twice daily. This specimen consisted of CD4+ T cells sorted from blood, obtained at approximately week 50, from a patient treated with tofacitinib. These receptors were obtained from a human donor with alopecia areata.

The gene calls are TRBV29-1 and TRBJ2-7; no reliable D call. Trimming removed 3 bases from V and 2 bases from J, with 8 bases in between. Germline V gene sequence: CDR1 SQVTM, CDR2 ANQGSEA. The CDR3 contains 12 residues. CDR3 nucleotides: TGCAGCGTTGAGTTAAGTCCCTACGAGCAGTACTTC. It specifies CSVELSPYEQYF.

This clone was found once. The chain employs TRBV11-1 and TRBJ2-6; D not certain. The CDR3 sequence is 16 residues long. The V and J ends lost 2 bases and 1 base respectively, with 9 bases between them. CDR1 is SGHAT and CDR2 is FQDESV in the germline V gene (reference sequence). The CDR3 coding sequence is TGTGCCAGCAGCTTATCTCTCGGATCTGGGGCCAACGTCCTGACTTTC. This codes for CASSLSLGSGANVLTF. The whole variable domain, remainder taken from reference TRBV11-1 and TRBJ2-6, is EAEVAQSPRYKITEKSQAVAFWCDPISGHATLYWYRQILGQGPELLVQFQDESVVDDSQLPKDRFSAERLKGVDSTLKIQPAELGDSAMYLCASSLSLGSGANVLTFGAGSRLTVL.

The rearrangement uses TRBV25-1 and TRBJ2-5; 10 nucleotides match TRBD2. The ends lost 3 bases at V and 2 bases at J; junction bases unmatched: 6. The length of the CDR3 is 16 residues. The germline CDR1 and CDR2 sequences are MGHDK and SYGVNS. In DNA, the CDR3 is TGTGCCAGCAGTGATCCCTCAGCGGGGGGGCAAGAGACCCAGTACTTC. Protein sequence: CASSDPSAGGQETQYF. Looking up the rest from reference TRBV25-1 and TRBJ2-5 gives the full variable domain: EADIYQTPRYLVIGTGKKITLECSQTMGHDKMYWYQQDPGMELHLIHYSYGVNSTEKGDLSSESTVSRIRTEHFPLTLESARPSHTSQYLCASSDPSAGGQETQYFGPGTRLLVL.

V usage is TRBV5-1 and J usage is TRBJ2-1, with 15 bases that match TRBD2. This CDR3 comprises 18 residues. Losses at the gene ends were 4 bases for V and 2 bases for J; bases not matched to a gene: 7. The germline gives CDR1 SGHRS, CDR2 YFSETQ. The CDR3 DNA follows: TGCGCCAGCAGCGCAGGACTAGCGGGGGGGCAGCCCTACAATGAGCAGTTCTTC. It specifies CASSAGLAGGQPYNEQFF.

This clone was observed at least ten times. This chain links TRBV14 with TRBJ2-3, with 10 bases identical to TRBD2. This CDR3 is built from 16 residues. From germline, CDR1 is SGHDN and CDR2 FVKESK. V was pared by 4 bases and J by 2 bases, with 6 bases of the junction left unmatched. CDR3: CASSPGLAEITDTQYF. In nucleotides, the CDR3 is TGTGCCAGCAGCCCTGGACTAGCGGAGATCACAGATACGCAGTATTTT.

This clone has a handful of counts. The CDR3 bases are TGCAGCGTTAAGGACAGCTTCTACGAGCAGTACTTC. Encoded protein: CSVKDSFYEQYF. J is TRBJ2-7 and V is TRBV29-1; possible D gene TRBD1, 6 bases. The CDR3 covers 12 residues. Trimming cost V 5 bases and J 3 bases, with 11 bases left between them. The germline V gene has CDR1 SQVTM and CDR2 ANQGSEA.

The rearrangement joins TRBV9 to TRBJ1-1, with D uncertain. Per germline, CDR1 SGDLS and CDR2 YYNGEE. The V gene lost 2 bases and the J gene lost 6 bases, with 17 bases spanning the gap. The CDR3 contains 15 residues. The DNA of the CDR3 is TGTGCCAGCAGCGTTGGAAAGGGATATGGTGCTGAAGCTTTCTTT. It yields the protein CASSVGKGYGAEAFF.

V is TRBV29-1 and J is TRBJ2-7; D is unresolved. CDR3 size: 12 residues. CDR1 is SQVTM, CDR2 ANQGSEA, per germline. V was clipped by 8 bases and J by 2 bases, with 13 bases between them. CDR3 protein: CSFRTGPYEQYF. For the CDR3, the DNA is TGCAGCTTCCGTACCGGGCCCTACGAGCAGTACTTC.

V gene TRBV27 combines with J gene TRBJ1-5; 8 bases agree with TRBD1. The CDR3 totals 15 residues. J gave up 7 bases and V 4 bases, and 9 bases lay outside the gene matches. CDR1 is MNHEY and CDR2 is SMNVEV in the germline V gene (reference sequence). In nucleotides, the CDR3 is TGTGCCAGCAGTTCAGGGGGCGAGTCAGAACAGCCCCAGCATTTT. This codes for CASSSGGESEQPQHF.

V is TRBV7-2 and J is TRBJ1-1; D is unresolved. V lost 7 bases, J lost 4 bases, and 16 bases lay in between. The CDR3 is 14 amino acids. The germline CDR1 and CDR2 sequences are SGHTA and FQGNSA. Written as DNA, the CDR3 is TGTGCCAGCACCAACTATCGCGCCGGCACTGAAGCTTTCTTT. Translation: CASTNYRAGTEAFF.

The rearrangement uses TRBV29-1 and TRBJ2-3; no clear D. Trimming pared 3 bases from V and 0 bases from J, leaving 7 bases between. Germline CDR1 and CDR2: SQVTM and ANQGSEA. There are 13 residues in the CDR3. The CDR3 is CSVDPTSTDTQYF. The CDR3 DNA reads TGCAGCGTTGACCCAACTAGCACAGATACGCAGTATTTT.

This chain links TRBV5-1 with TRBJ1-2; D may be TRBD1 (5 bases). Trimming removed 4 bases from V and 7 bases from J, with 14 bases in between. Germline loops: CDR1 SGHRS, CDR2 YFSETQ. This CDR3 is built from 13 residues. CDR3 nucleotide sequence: TGCGCCAGCAGCCAACTGACAGATAGTGGCTACACCTTC. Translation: CASSQLTDSGYTF.